This T cell receptor beta chain stems from a study of blood T cell repertoires in COVID-19. Across the whole study: The analysed material was cDNA or gDNA that came from T cells, B-cell-depleted T cells, or PBMCs.

The germline gives CDR1 MNHEY, CDR2 SMNVEV (reference sequence). V was pared by 4 bases and J by 5 bases, with 8 bases between. CDR3 length: 12 amino acids. Per the study methods: Amplification of reference gene primers was used by the study to estimate nucleated cell counts. Repertoires were generated with immunoSEQ multiplex PCR, while TCRdb's copy carries only in-frame clones and drops some. V and J calls and clone size are copied from that table; D and trimming were computed from the DNA. This sample has roughly 190,000 clones; 82% occur once, and the top ten carry roughly 5%. Participants' own reports of clinical history determined their cohort assignment.

The chain uses TRBV27 and TRBJ1-2; D call uncertain. Sequencing was performed on PBMCs or T cells enriched from blood (not recorded which). The TCR comes from an older woman with acute COVID-19. The chain's CDR3 is CASSSGVYGYTF. CDR3 coding DNA: TGTGCCAGCAGTTCAGGCGTATATGGCTACACCTTC.